These 6 T cell receptor beta chains originate from one sample sequenced in a study of T cells after yellow fever vaccination. A single record per CDR3 protein comes from TCRdb applying MiXCR to the 5' RACE reads. Altogether 500,000 to 650,000 distinct CDR3 sequences are present, about 13% being singletons, with the ten largest covering 11% to 15%. The sequencing here drew on PBMCs, taken on the day of the yellow fever booster vaccination. These receptors were collected from a man younger than 40 who received the YFV17D yellow fever vaccine.

This clonotype showed up just a few times. V and J are TRBV28 and TRBJ2-5, with a tentative D call TRBD2 (6 bases). The ends were cut back, 4 bases at V and 10 bases at J, with 13 bases in the middle. Germline loops: CDR1 MDHEN, CDR2 SYDVKM. The CDR3 length is 12 residues. The CDR3 DNA reads as TGTGCCAGCAGTTCCCGGGAGACCAGCCAGTACTTC. Amino acids: CASSSRETSQYF.

This clonotype appeared once. The chain employs TRBV19 and TRBJ2-1, with unresolved D. The CDR3 loop spans 12 amino acids. Between the trimmed V and J ends, which lost 9 bases and 4 bases, there was a span of 10 bases. The germline V gene has CDR1 LNHDA and CDR2 SQIVND (reference sequence). The CDR3: CASQGPYNEQFF. The CDR3 DNA reads as TGTGCCAGCCAAGGCCCGTACAATGAGCAGTTCTTC.

The CDR3 reads CATSDAYRYNEQFF. CDR3 bases: TGTGCCACCAGTGATGCCTACAGGTACAATGAGCAGTTCTTC. J is TRBJ2-1 and V is TRBV24-1; perhaps TRBD1 as D (5 bases). CDR1 KGHDR and CDR2 SFDVKD come from the germline V gene. CDR3 length equals 14 residues. V lost 3 bases to trimming and J lost 4 bases, with 9 bases between them.

The chain carries TRBV27 and TRBJ2-6, with 7 bases aligning to TRBD2. The germline gives CDR1 MNHEY, CDR2 SMNVEV (reference sequence). The CDR3 consists of 17 residues. Germline trimming cut 7 bases from V and 0 bases from J; bases unmatched to any gene: 9. The CDR3 loop is CASTASGPSSGANVLTF. CDR3 DNA: TGTGCCAGCACAGCTAGCGGACCTAGCTCTGGGGCCAACGTCCTGACTTTC.

The chain uses TRBV7-8 and TRBJ2-1, with 10 bases lining up with TRBD2. Germline trimming cut 0 bases from V and 9 bases from J; bases unmatched to any gene: 5. Germline values: CDR1 SGHVS, CDR2 FQNEAQ. This CDR3 is 15 amino acids long. The CDR3 DNA is TGTGCCAGCAGCTTAGCGAGGACTAGCGGTCTTGAGCAGTTCTTC. Protein sequence: CASSLARTSGLEQFF.

The table lists this clonotype with a few counts. V usage is TRBV7-2 and J usage is TRBJ1-1; tentatively, D is TRBD1 (5 bases). V was trimmed by 0 bases and J by 6 bases, leaving 20 bases between them. Germline CDR1 SGHTA, CDR2 FQGNSA. This CDR3 comprises 17 residues. CDR3: CASSLAPPGRVGSEAFF. The CDR3 coding sequence is TGTGCCAGCAGCTTAGCCCCGCCGGGCAGGGTTGGATCTGAAGCTTTCTTT.